This TCR beta chain was captured in a study of memory CD4+ T cells and cytomegalovirus serostatus. Study-level results: Repertoires predicted CMV serostatus with median bootstrapped AUC of roughly 0.95.

This CDR3 spans 12 amino acids. The germline V gene encodes CDR1 SGHDN and CDR2 FVKESK. V lost 4 bases and J 9 bases, leaving 7 bases between the germline ends. The sort gate was single viable CD3+CD4+CD8-CD45RO+ cells for memory CD4+ T cells. Positive selection with CD4 microbeads enriched total CD4+ T cells. TCRdb's copy holds only in-frame clones and misses some; the assay was immunoSEQ multiplex PCR. The sample lists approximately 56,000 clones; around 76% were seen once. Concerning this clone: Its target is not known.

Sequencing input: memory CD4+ T cells from blood. This chain joins TRBV14 and TRBJ1-6; D unclear. The TCR was taken from an adult in good health and CMV-seronegative. CDR3 residues: CASSRTGSPLHF. The CDR3 nucleotides are TGTGCCAGCAGCCGAACGGGTTCACCCCTCCACTTT.